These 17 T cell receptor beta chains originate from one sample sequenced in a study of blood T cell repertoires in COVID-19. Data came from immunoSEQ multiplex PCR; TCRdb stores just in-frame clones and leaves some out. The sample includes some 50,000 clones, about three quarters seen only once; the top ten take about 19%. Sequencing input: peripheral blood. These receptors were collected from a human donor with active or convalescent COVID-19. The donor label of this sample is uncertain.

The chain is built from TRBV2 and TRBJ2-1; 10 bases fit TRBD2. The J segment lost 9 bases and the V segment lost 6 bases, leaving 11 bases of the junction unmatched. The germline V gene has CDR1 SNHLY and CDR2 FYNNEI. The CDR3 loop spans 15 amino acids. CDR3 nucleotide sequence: TGTGCCAGCAGGCTGACAAGCGGGAGGGCAGGTGAGCAGTTCTTC. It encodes CASRLTSGRAGEQFF.

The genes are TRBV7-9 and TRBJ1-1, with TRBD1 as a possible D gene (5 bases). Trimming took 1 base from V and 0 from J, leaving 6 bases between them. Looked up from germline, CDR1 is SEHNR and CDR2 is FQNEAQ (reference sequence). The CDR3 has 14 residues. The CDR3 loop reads CASSLGQLNTEAFF. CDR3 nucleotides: TGTGCCAGCAGCTTAGGACAGTTGAACACTGAAGCTTTCTTT.

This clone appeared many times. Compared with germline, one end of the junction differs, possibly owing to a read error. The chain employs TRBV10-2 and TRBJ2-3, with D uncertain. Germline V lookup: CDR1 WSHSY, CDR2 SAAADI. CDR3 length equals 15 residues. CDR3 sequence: CASRESPTSTDTQYF. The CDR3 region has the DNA TGCGCCAGCAGGGAGTCCCCCACTAGCACAGATACGCAGTATTTT.

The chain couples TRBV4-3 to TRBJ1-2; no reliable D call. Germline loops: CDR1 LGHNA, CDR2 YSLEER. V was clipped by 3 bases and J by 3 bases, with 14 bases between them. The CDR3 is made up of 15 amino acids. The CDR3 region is CASSQEDGGDYGYTF. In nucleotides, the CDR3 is TGCGCCAGCAGCCAGGAGGACGGAGGAGACTATGGCTACACCTTC.

CDR3 sequence: CASSLVRTSGIYEQYF. In DNA form, the CDR3 reads TGCGCCAGCAGCTTGGTTAGGACTAGCGGGATATACGAGCAGTACTTC. V gene TRBV5-1 combines with J gene TRBJ2-7, with 12 bases aligning to TRBD2. CDR1 is SGHRS, CDR2 YFSETQ, per germline. Germline trimming cut 0 bases from V and 4 bases from J; bases unmatched to any gene: 5. The CDR3 extends over 16 amino acids. Looking up the rest from reference TRBV5-1 and TRBJ2-7 gives the full variable domain: KAGVTQTPRYLIKTRGQQVTLSCSPISGHRSVSWYQQTPGQGLQFLFEYFSETQRNKGNFPGRFSGRQFSNSRSEMNVSTLELGDSALYLCASSLVRTSGIYEQYFGPGTRLTVT.

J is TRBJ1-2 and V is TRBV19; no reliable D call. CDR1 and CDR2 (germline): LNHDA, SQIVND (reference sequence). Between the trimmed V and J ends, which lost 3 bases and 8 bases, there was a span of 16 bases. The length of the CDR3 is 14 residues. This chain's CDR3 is CASSMRGFEKGYTF. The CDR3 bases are TGTGCCAGTAGTATGAGAGGGTTCGAAAAGGGCTACACCTTC.

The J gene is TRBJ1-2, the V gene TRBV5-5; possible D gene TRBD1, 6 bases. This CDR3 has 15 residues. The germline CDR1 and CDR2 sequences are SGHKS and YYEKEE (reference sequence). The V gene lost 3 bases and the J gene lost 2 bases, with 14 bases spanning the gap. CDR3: CASSSLGGLNYGYTF. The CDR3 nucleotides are TGTGCCAGCAGCTCCCTGGGGGGGCTGAACTATGGCTACACCTTC.

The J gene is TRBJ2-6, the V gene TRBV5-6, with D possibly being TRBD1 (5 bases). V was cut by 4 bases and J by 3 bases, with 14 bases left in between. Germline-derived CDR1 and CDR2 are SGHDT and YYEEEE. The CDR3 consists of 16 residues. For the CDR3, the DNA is TGTGCCAGCAGCCCGACAGCCTTTGGTGGGGCCAACGTCCTGACTTTC. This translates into CASSPTAFGGANVLTF. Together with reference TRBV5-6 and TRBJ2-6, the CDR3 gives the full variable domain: DAGVTQSPTHLIKTRGQQVTLRCSPKSGHDTVSWYQQALGQGPQFIFQYYEEEERQRGNFPDRFSGHQFPNYSSELNVNALLLGDSALYLCASSPTAFGGANVLTFGAGSRLTVL.

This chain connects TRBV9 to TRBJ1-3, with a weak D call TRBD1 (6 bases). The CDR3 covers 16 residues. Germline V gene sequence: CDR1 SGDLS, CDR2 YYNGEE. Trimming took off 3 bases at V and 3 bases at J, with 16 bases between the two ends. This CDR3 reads CASSAEGGGIGNTIYF. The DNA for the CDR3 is TGTGCCAGCAGCGCAGAGGGAGGGGGGATTGGAAACACCATATATTTT.

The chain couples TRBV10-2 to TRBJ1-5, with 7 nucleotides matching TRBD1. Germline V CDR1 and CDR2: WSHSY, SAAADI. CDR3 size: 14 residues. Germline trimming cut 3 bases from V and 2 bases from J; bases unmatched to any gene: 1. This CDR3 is CASSDDRGNQPQHF. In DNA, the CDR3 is TGCGCCAGCAGTGATGACAGGGGCAATCAGCCCCAGCATTTT.

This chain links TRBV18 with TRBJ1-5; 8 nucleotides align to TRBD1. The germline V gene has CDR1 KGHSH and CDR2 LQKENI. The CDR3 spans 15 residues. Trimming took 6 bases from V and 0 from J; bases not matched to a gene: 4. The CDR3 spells CASSQTGDSNQPQHF. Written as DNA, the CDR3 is TGTGCCAGCTCTCAGACAGGGGATAGCAATCAGCCCCAGCATTTT.

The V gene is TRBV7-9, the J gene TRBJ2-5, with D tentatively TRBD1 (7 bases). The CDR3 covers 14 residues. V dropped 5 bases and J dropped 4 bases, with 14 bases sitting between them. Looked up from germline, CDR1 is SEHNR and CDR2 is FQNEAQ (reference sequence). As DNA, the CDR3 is TGTGCCAGCAGCCCCCGACAGGGAGGAGAGACCCAGTACTTC. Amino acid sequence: CASSPRQGGETQYF.

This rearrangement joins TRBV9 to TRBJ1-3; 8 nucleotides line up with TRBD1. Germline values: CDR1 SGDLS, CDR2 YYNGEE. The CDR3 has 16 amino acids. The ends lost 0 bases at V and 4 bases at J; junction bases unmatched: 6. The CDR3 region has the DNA TGTGCCAGCAGCGTAGATTCAGGGGGCACAGGAAACACCATATATTTT. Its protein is CASSVDSGGTGNTIYF.

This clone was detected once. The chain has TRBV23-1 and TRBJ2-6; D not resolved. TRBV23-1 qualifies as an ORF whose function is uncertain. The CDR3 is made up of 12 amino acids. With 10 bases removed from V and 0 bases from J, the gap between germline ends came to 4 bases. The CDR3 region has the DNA TGCGCCACTACCTCTGGGGCCAACGTCCTGACTTTC. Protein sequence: CATTSGANVLTF.

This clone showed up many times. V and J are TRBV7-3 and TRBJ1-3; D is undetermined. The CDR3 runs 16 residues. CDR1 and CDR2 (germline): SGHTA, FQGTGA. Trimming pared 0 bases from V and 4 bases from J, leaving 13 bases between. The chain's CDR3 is CASSLTGHWSGNTIYF. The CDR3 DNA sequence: TGTGCCAGCAGCTTAACGGGCCACTGGTCCGGAAACACCATATATTTT.

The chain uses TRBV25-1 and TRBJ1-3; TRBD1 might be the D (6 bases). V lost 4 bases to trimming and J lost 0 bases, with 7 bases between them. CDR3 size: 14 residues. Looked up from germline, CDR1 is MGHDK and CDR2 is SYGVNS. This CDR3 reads CASSVGGSGNTIYF. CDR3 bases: TGTGCCAGCAGTGTAGGGGGCTCTGGAAACACCATATATTTT.

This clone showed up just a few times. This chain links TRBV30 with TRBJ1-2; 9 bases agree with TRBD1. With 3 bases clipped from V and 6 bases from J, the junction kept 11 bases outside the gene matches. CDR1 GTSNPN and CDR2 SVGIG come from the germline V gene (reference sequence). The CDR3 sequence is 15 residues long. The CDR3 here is CAWRGQGGALHGYTF. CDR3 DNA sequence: TGTGCCTGGAGGGGACAGGGCGGGGCTCTTCATGGCTACACCTTC.